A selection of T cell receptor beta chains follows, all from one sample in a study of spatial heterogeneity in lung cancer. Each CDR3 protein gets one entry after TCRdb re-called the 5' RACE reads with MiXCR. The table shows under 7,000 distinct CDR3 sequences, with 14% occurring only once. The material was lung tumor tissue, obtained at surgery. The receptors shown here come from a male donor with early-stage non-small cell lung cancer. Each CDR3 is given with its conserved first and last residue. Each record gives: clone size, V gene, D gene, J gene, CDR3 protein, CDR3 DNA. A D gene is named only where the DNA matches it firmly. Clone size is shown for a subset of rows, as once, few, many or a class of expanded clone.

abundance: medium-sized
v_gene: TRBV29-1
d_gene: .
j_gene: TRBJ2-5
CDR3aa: CSALYRDGKETQYF
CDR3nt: TGCAGCGCGTTATACCGGGACGGAAAAGAGACCCAGTACTTC

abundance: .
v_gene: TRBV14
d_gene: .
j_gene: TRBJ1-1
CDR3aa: CASSQVPARAFF
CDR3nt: TGTGCCAGCAGCCAAGTCCCGGCTAGGGCTTTCTTT

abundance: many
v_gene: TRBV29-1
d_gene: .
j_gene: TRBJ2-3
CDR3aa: CSVESYGRWADTQYF
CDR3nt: TGCAGCGTTGAGTCCTACGGGCGCTGGGCAGATACGCAGTATTTT

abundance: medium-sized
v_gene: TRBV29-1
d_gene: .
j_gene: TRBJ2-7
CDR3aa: CSVSTDLSSYEQYF
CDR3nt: TGCAGCGTCTCAACAGACCTATCCTCCTACGAGCAGTACTTC

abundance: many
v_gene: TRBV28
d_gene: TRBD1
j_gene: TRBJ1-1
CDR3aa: CASRDRGGAGTEAFF
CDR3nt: TGTGCCAGCAGGGACAGGGGAGGGGCGGGCACTGAAGCTTTCTTT

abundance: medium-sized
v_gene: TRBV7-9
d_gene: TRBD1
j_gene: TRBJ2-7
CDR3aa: CASSSGQGGEQYF
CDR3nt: TGTGCCAGCAGCTCCGGACAGGGAGGCGAGCAGTACTTC

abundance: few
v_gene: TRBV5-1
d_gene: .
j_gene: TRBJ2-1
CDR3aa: CASSLLGIWVF
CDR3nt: TGCGCCAGCAGCTTGTTAGGCATCTGGGTCTTC

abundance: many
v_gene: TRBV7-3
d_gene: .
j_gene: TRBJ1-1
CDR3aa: CASSLTPSLNTEAFF
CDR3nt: TGTGCCAGCAGCCTTACTCCCTCGTTGAACACTGAAGCTTTCTTT

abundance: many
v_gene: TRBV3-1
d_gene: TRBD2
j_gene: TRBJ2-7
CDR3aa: CASSQPPGTSGSVKQYF
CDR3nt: TGTGCCAGCAGCCAACCCCCCGGGACTAGCGGGAGTGTGAAGCAGTACTTC

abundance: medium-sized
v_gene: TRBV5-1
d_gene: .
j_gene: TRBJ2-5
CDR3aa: CASSLDQETQYF
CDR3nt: TGCGCCAGCAGCTTGGACCAAGAGACCCAGTACTTC

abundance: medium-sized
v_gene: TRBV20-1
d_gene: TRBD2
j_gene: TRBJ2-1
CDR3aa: CSAVTLAGVIEQFF
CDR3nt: TGCAGTGCTGTAACCCTAGCGGGAGTTATTGAGCAGTTCTTC

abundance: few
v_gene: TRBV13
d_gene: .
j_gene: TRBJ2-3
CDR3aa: CASSLANLIAGDTQYF
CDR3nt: TGTGCCAGCAGCTTAGCCAACTTGATTGCGGGGGATACGCAGTATTTT

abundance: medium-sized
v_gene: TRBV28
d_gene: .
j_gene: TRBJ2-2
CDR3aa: CASSQGAGELFF
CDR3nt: TGTGCCAGCAGTCAAGGGGCCGGGGAGCTGTTTTTT